This T cell receptor (beta chain) emerged from a study of blood T cell repertoires in COVID-19. Per germline, CDR1 LNHDA and CDR2 SQIVND (reference sequence). V was shortened by 3 bases and J by 4 bases, with 6 bases between the two germline ends. The CDR3 loop spans 12 amino acids. The repertoire was sequenced with immunoSEQ multiplex PCR; TCRdb's copy has only in-frame clones and lacks some. The table has some 170,000 clones, roughly 87% seen once. The sequencing sample was made of peripheral blood. This chain joins TRBV19 and TRBJ1-1; D is unclear. The clonotype comes from a woman between 50 and 59 years old with acute or convalescent COVID-19. The CDR3 nucleotides read TGTGCCAGTAGTATTGGGCTCACTGAAGCTTTCTTT. Translation gives CASSIGLTEAFF.